This TCR beta chain was identified during a study of shared clonotypes between healthy human individuals. Looking at the study overall: CD4 naive cells filled three plates per donor, CD4 memory three, CD8 naive two and CD8 memory one.

Trimming removed 5 bases from V and 1 base from J, with 15 bases in between. The CDR3 sequence is 15 residues long. Germline-derived CDR1 and CDR2 are SGHNT and YYREEE (reference sequence). Overall study results and limits: Naive subsets typically showed greater estimated richness than memory subsets. What rarefaction showed was incomplete sorted-subset sequencing despite large depth.

Points on this clone: Its matching antigen is unknown.

Profiling relied on immunoSEQ multiplex PCR, and the TCRdb table lists in-frame clones only, not all of them. Of around 690,000 clones listed, less than 95% are singletons. The origin of this receptor is a man aged 18-30 years in good health. Some clones in this sample may be carry-over from other donors' samples. The chain is built from TRBV5-4 and TRBJ2-5; D call uncertain. The sample taken for sequencing was memory CD8+ T cells from PBMCs. The subset was: CD45RO+ cells pooled with CCR7-negative TemRA cells. The CDR3 is CASRQRHLTQETQYF. CDR3 bases: TGTGCCAGCAGACAGAGGCACCTAACCCAAGAGACCCAGTACTTC.